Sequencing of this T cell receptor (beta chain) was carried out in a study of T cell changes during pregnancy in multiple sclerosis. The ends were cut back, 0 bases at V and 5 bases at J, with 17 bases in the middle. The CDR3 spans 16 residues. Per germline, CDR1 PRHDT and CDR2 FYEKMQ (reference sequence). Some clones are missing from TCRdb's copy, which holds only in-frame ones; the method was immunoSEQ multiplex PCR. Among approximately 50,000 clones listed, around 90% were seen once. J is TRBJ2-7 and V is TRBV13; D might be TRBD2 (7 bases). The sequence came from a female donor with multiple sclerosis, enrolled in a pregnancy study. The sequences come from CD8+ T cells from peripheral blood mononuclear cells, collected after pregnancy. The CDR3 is CASSLGRGATEDEQYF. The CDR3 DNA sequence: TGTGCCAGCAGCTTAGGCCGGGGGGCTACCGAGGACGAGCAGTACTTC. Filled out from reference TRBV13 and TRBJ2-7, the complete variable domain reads AAGVIQSPRHLIKEKRETATLKCYPIPRHDTVYWYQQGPGQDPQFLISFYEKMQSDKGSIPDRFSAQQFSDYHSELNMSSLELGDSALYFCASSLGRGATEDEQYFGPGTRLTVT.